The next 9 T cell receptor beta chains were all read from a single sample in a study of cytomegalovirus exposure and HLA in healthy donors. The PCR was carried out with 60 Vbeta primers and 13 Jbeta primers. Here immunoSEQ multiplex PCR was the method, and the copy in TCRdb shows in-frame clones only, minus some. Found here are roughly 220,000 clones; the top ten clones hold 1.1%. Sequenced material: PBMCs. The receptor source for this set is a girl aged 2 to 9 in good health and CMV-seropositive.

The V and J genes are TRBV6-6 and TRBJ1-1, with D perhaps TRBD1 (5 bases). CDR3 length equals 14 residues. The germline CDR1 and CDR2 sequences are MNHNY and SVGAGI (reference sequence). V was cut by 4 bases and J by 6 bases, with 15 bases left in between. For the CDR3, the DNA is TGTGCCAGCAGTTCGTTGCAGGGCTCTTCTGAAGCTTTCTTT. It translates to CASSSLQGSSEAFF.

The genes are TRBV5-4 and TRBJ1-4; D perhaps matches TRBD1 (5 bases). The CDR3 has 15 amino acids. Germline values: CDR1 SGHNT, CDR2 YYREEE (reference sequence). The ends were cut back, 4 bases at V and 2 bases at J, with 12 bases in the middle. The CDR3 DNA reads TGTGCCAGCAGCACCGGACGGGGGACTAATGAAAAACTGTTTTTT. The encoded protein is CASSTGRGTNEKLFF.

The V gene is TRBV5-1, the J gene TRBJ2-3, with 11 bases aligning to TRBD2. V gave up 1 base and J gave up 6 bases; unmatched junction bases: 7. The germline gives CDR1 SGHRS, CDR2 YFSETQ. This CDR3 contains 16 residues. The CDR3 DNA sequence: TGCGCCAGCAGCTTGCCTACTAGCGGGAGCCTGGATACGCAGTATTTT. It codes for CASSLPTSGSLDTQYF.

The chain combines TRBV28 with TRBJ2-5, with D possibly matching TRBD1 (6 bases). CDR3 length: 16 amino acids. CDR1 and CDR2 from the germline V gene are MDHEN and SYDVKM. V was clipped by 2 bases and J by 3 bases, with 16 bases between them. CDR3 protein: CASSLADRKPEETQYF. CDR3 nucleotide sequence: TGTGCCAGCAGTTTAGCCGACAGGAAGCCTGAAGAGACCCAGTACTTC. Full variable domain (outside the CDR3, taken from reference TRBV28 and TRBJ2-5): DVKVTQSSRYLVKRTGEKVFLECVQDMDHENMFWYRQDPGLGLRLIYFSYDVKMKEKGDIPEGYSVSREKKERFSLILESASTNQTSMYLCASSLADRKPEETQYFGPGTRLLVL.

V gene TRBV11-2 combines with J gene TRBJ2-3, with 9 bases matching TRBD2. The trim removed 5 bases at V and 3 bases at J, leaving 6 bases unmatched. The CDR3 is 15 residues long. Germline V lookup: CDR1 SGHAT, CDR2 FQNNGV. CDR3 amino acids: CASSALSGSTDTQYF. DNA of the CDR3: TGTGCCAGCAGCGCCCTTAGCGGGAGTACAGATACGCAGTATTTT.

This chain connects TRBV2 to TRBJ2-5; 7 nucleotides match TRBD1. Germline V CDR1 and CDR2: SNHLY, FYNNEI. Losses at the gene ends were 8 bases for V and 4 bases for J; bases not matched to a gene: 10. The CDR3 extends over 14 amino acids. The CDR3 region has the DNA TGTGCCAGCGAGGGGACAGCCATTCTAGAGACCCAGTACTTC. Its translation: CASEGTAILETQYF.

The CDR3 sequence: CASSTDRGNTGELFF. The CDR3 DNA is TGTGCCAGCAGTACCGACAGGGGGAACACCGGGGAGCTGTTTTTT. The chain uses TRBV2 and TRBJ2-2; 8 nucleotides agree with TRBD1. In germline, CDR1 is SNHLY, CDR2 FYNNEI. With 5 bases clipped from V and 1 base from J, the junction kept 3 bases outside the gene matches. The CDR3 extends over 15 amino acids.

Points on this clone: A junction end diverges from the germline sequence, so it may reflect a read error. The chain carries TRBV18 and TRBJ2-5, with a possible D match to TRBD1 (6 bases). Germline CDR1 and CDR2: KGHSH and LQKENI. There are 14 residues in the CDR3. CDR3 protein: CASSTPRGTETQYF. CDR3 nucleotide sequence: TGTGCCAGCTCAACACCCAGGGGCACAGAGACCCAGTACTTC.

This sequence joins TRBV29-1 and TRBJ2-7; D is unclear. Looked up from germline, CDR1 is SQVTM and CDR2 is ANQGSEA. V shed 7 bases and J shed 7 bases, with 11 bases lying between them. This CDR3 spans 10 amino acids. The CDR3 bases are TGCAGCGCACTCACGGGTGAGCAGTACTTC. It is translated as CSALTGEQYF.